These 3 T cell receptor beta chains came from one sample sequenced in a study of T cells in Graves' hyperthyroidism and ophthalmopathy. Researchers amplified the TCR beta CDR3 regions from RNA transcripts. HTBI primers drove first-round RT-PCR of the TCR CDR3. From the multiplex PCR reads, TCRdb called clonotypes with MiXCR, one entry per CDR3 protein. Among 300,000 to 350,000 distinct CDR3 sequences, around a sixth were seen once, and the ten largest hold under 55%. Sequencing was performed on blood. The receptors were gathered from a woman aged 45-60 years with Graves' hyperthyroidism.

This clonotype occurred a few times. The rearrangement joins TRBV7-8 to TRBJ1-3; D gene unclear. The CDR3 consists of 15 residues. The V end lost 5 bases, the J end lost 0 bases, and 11 bases lay between the germline ends. Germline V gene data show CDR1 as SGHVS and CDR2 as FQNEAQ. The DNA for the CDR3 is TGTGCCAGCAGCCCGTATAAGAGCTCTGGAAACACCATATATTTT. Amino acids: CASSPYKSSGNTIYF.

This clonotype was observed a few times. The rearrangement links TRBV30 to TRBJ1-5; no reliable D call. Germline V CDR1 and CDR2: GTSNPN, SVGIG (reference sequence). Deletions cut 1 base from V and 6 bases from J, with 10 bases between. The CDR3 has 13 residues. The CDR3 protein is CAWSGAVLQPQHF. CDR3 nucleotides: TGTGCCTGGAGTGGGGCAGTACTTCAGCCCCAGCATTTT.

Only a few counts were recorded for this clonotype. The genes are TRBV28 and TRBJ1-1; 7 bases align to TRBD1. CDR3 size: 15 residues. CDR1 is MDHEN, CDR2 SYDVKM, per germline. V was pared by 5 bases and J by 0 bases, with 6 bases of the junction left unmatched. CDR3 sequence (DNA): TGTGCCAGCAGTAATCCGGGACAGATGAACACTGAAGCTTTCTTT. Translated, it gives CASSNPGQMNTEAFF.